A single sample is the source of the 2 T cell receptor beta chains below, sequenced in a study of cytomegalovirus exposure and HLA in healthy donors (TCRdb year 2017). Library method: the immunoSEQ multiplex PCR assay. For the multiplex PCR, a mixture combining 60 forward primers for TCR Vbeta segments and 13 reverse primers for TCR Jbeta segments was used. TCRdb's version of the immuneACCESS table is confined to in-frame rearrangements and falls short of the full clone set. An unresolved V gene accounts for under half of the shortfall where checked; the remainder is of unknown origin. The sample table shows approximately 85,000 clones, and about 80% are seen once. The ten largest clones represent 20% to 30% of the sample. The sample was PBMCs. The source of these receptors is a woman aged 45 to 65 in good health and CMV-seropositive.

This clone came up once. In DNA form, the CDR3 reads TGTGCCAGCAGCGCGACAGGGGAGCGTTCACCCCTCCACTTT. Translation: CASSATGERSPLHF. V is TRBV9 and J is TRBJ1-6, with TRBD1 matching 8 bases. Losses at the gene ends were 3 bases for V and 9 bases for J; bases not matched to a gene: 5. CDR1 and CDR2 from the germline V gene are SGDLS and YYNGEE. The CDR3 length is 14 residues.

The DNA of the CDR3 is TGTGCCAGCGAGAGAGGTAAAGCTTTCTTT. The encoded protein is CASERGKAFF. V and J are TRBV25-1 and TRBJ1-1; D gene unclear. V lost 8 bases, J lost 9 bases, and 10 bases lay in between. CDR1 and CDR2 from the germline V gene are MGHDK and SYGVNS. The CDR3 runs to 10 residues.